This T cell receptor beta chain is from a study of T cells in Graves' hyperthyroidism and ophthalmopathy. RNA transcripts provided the source from which TCR beta CDR3 regions were amplified. Using the HTBI primer set, a first-round RT-PCR was run on the TCR CDR3. TCRdb reprocessed the multiplex PCR reads via MiXCR and lists one record per CDR3 protein. The sample includes 250,000 to 400,000 distinct CDR3 sequences, roughly 15% of them seen just once. Per the germline V gene, CDR1 is SGHRS and CDR2 is YFSETQ. J was trimmed by 4 bases and V by 4 bases; bases with no gene match: 4. The CDR3 extends over 14 amino acids.

The J gene is TRBJ1-2, the V gene TRBV5-1; TRBD1 agrees at 10 bases. The sequenced sample was blood. The origin of this receptor is a woman between 35 and 50 years old with Graves' ophthalmopathy. The CDR3 DNA reads TGCGCCAGCAGCGCCCGACAGGGGGCCTATGGCTACACCTTC. This gives the protein CASSARQGAYGYTF.